This T cell receptor beta chain was captured in a study of shared clonotypes between healthy human individuals (dated by TCRdb to 2019 to 2021). Broadly, across the study: A few men and two women, aged 18 to 49 years, made up the cohort. For each donor, CD4 naive and CD4 memory were each run on three plates, CD8 naive on two plates, and CD8 memory on one plate. The study deeply sequenced blood TCR repertoires of about 5 healthy adults to estimate repertoire size and the extent of clonotype sharing between individuals. To increase sequencing depth and limit assay-specific biases, TCR repertoire library preparation and sequencing were carried out by different laboratories using diverse techniques. Between about 0.94 and 8.9 billion PBMCs per donor were obtained by leukapheresis. The paper as a whole reports these results and caveats: When a handful of donors were compared, the shared fraction of clonotypes was roughly 4.8% for naive CD4, approximately 3.5% for naive CD8, 2.3% for memory CD4, and 0.35% to 0.4% for memory CD8. Sampling was restricted to blood, and TCR repertoires in tissues likely differ from the TCR repertoires found in blood. Compared with non-shared clonotypes, clonotypes shared by all four sorted-subset donors had higher generation probabilities. Because the study included a small number of donors, the genetic and exposure-history diversity represented was limited. Even with the large sequencing depth, rarefaction of the sorted-subset datasets indicated that sequencing was incomplete. Pairwise subsampling led to the expectation that sequencing depth would affect the degree of clonotype sharing among donors. Larger estimated clonotype richness was generally found for naive subsets than for memory subsets.

Donors were healthy HIV-negative adults with no recently reported acute infections or vaccinations. Only Caucasian adults living in Nashville, Tennessee, USA were represented among the donors. CD4+ T cells were enriched through magnetic negative selection, after which naive cells were positively selected on CD45RA and the remaining negative fraction served as the memory subset. Blood was collected by leukapheresis, and PBMCs were isolated by Ficoll-Histopaque density gradient centrifugation and then cryopreserved in liquid nitrogen vapor phase. Analytical flow cytometry was used to check the purity and quantity of every magnetically sorted T cell population. Genomic DNA was isolated from each sorted fraction and quantified by UV absorbance on a Nanodrop 2000c. TCR CDR3 regions were amplified from genomic DNA by multiplex PCR using the deep immunoSEQ assay. Extracted genomic DNA from each cell subset was distributed evenly across all wells of several immunoSEQ 96-well plates, and each plate was treated as a replicate. For sorted subsets, about 200 ng genomic DNA, equal to about 30,000 T cell genomes, was loaded into each replicate PCR. Purified libraries were quantified with a Qubit 3.0 fluorometer, sized on a Bioanalyzer 2100, and re-quantified with the KAPA Library Quantification kit. A separate single-read 150-cycle Illumina NextSeq 550 flow cell was used to sequence each immunoSEQ 96-well plate. The paper's processing steps were these. Because the immunoSEQ output included only junctional sequences and no quality scores, the filtering could not be the same as the filtering used for full-length reads. To assign V/J genes and CDR3, sequences were annotated using PyIR, a Python wrapper for IgBLAST v1.9, with IMGT germline references. Reads with weak V/J assignments (E-value above 1e-6), missing CDR3, stop codons, out-of-frame junctions, or ambiguous translated residues were removed. A V3J clonotype was defined by an identical inferred V gene, J gene, and CDR3 amino acid sequence. Percentage overlap between repertoires was computed as shared unique clonotypes divided by the size of the smaller repertoire. RTK rarefaction, the Chao1 estimator, and Recon v2.1 estimates of unobserved clonotypes were used to assess repertoire richness. For all TCRbeta clonotypes obtained by the gDNA method from a few donors, generation probabilities were computed with OLGA. TCRdb limited this immuneACCESS table to in-frame rearrangements with V and J called. A share of clones is missing; checked studies link under half to unresolved V genes, and the rest is unexplained. V and J calls and clone size come straight from that table; D and trimming were deduced from the DNA. Recorded for this sample are under 1,900,000 clones; just under 99% of them occurred a single time. The ten largest clones represent approximately 0.4% of the sample.

The germline V gene yields MDHEN for CDR1 and SYDVKM for CDR2. Trimming accounts for 6 bases at V and 11 bases at J, while the number of junction bases matched to no gene is 11. From cysteine to phenylalanine, the CDR3 is 14 amino acids long. The entry retains the CDR3 DNA only, 42 bases that are in frame from base 1. Of note for this clone: There is no known antigen for this receptor. No per-base quality is available; no much larger clone lies one base away.

The TCR comes from a man younger than 40 in good health. Rearrangement joined TRBV28 to TRBJ1-5, and 9 bases in between align with TRBD1. The sample comprised naive CD4+ T cells sorted from blood. Explained via the paper, the cell subset or site label denotes: CD45RA+ positively selected. The CDR3 here reads CASRAPGQGNTQHF. The DNA is TGTGCCAGCAGGGCCCCGGGACAGGGTAACACCCAGCATTTT.